This note documents a single T cell receptor (beta chain) sequence. The sample comes from a study of T cell responses to AZD1222 COVID-19 vaccine. This CDR3 is built from 12 residues. V lost 7 bases and J lost 8, with 14 bases in between. The repertoire was sequenced with immunoSEQ multiplex PCR; TCRdb's copy has only in-frame clones and lacks some. The table lists around 160,000 clones, roughly 88% of them singletons. The sequence derives from an adult in good health. This sequence joins TRBV12-3 or TRBV12-4 and TRBJ1-2, with D perhaps TRBD1 (5 bases). Sequencing was performed on peripheral blood, taken on day 0 of AZD1222 vaccination. CDR3 protein: CASNTWGDGYTF. CDR3 nucleotide sequence: TGTGCCAGCAATACCTGGGGGGACGGCTACACCTTC.